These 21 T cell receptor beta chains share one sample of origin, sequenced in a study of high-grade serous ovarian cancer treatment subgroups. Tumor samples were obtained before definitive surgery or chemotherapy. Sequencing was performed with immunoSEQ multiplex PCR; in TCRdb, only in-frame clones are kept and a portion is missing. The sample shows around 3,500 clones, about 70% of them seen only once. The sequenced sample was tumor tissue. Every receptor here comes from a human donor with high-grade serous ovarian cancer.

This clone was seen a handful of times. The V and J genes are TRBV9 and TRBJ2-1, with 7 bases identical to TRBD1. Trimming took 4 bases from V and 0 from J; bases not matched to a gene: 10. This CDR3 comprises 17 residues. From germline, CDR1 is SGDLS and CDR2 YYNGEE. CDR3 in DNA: TGTGCCAGCAGCCATCCACAGGGGCGGAGCTCCTACAATGAGCAGTTCTTC. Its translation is CASSHPQGRSSYNEQFF.

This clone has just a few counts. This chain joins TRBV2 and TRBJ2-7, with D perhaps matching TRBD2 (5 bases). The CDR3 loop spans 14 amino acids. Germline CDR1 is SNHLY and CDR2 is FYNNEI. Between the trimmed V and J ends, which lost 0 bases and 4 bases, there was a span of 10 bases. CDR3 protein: CASSEAVDSYEQYV. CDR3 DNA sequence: TGTGCCAGCAGTGAAGCCGTGGACTCATACGAGCAGTACGTC.

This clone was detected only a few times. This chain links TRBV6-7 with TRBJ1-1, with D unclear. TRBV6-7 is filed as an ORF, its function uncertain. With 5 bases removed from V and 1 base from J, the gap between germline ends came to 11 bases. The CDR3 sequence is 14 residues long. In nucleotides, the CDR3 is TGTGCCAGCAGTAATCGAGACTGGAACACTGAAGCTTTCTTT. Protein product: CASSNRDWNTEAFF.

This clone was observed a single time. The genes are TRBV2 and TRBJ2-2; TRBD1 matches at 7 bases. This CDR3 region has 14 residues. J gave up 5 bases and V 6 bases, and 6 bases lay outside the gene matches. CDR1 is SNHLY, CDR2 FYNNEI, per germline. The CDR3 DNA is TGTGCCAGCAGGCAAACGACAGGGACCGGGGAGCTGTTTTTT. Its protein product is CASRQTTGTGELFF.

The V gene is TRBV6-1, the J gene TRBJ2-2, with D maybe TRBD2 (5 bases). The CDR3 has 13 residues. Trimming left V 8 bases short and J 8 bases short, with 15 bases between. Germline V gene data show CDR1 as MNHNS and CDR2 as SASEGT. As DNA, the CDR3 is TGTGCCAGCGAATATAGGCGGGTAGGGGAGCTGTTTTTT. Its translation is CASEYRRVGELFF.

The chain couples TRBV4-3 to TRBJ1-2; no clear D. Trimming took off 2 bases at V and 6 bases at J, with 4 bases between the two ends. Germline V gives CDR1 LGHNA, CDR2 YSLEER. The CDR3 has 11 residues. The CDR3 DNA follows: TGCGCCAGCAGCCAAAGGGATGGCTACACCTTC. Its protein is CASSQRDGYTF.

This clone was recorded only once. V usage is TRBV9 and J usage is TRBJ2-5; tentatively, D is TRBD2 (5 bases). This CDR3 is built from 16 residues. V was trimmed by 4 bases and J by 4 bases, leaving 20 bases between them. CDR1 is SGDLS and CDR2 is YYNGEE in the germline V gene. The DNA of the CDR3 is TGTGCCAGCAGCCCGACCTCGAGGGTAGGAGGAGAGACCCAGTACTTC. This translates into CASSPTSRVGGETQYF.

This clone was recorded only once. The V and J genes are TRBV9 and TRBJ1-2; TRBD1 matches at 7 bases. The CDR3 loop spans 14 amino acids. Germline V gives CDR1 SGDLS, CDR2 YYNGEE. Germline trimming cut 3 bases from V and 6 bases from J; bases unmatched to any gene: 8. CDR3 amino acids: CASSARQGGNGYTF. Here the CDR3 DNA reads TGTGCCAGCAGCGCGCGACAGGGAGGTAATGGCTACACCTTC.

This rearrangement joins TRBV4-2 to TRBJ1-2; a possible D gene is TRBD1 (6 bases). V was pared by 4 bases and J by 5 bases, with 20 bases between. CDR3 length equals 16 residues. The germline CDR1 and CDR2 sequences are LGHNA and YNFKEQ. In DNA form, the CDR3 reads TGTGCCAGCAGCCCCCAAGGAGACAGGCTTTTTTATGGCTACACCTTC. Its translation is CASSPQGDRLFYGYTF.

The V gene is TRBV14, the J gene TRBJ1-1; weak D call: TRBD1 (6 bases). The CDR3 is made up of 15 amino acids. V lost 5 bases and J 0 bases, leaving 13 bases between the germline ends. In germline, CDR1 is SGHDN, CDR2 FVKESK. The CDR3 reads CASSRPGHLNTEAFF. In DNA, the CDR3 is TGTGCCAGCAGCAGACCGGGACACCTGAACACTGAAGCTTTCTTT. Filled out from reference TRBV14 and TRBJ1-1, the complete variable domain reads EAGVTQFPSHSVIEKGQTVTLRCDPISGHDNLYWYRRVMGKEIKFLLHFVKESKQDESGMPNNRFLAERTGGTYSTLKVQPAELEDSGVYFCASSRPGHLNTEAFFGQGTRLTVV.

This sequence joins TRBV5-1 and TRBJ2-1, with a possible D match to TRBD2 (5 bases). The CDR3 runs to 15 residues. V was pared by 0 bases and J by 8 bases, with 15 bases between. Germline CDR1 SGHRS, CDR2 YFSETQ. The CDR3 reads CASSLAAIGRDEQFF. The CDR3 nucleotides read TGCGCCAGCAGCTTGGCCGCTATAGGGCGGGATGAGCAGTTCTTC.

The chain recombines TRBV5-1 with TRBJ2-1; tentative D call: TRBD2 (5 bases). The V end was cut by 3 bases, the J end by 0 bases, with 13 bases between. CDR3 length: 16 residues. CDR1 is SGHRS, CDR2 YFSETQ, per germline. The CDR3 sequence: CASSYLMGSSYNEQFF. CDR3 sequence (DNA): TGCGCCAGCAGCTACCTCATGGGGAGCTCCTACAATGAGCAGTTCTTC.

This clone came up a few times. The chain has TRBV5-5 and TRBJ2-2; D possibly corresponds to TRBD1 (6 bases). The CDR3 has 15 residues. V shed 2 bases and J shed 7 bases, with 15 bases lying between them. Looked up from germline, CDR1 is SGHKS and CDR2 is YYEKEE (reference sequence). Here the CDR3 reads CASSFGYQGNGELFF. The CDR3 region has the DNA TGTGCCAGCAGCTTTGGATACCAGGGGAACGGGGAGCTGTTTTTT.

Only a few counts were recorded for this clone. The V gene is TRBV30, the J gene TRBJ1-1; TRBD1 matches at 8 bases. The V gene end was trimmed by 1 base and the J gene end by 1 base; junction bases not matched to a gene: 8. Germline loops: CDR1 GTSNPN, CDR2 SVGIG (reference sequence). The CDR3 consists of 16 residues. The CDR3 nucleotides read TGTGCCTGGAGTGGGTCCCCGACAGGGGCGAACACTGAAGCTTTCTTT. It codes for CAWSGSPTGANTEAFF.

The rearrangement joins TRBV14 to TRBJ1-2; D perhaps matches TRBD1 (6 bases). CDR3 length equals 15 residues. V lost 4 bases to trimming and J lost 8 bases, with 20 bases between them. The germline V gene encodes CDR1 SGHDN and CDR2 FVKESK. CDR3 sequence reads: CASSRGGMSPVGYTF. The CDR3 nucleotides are TGTGCCAGCAGCCGAGGGGGAATGAGTCCGGTCGGCTACACCTTC.

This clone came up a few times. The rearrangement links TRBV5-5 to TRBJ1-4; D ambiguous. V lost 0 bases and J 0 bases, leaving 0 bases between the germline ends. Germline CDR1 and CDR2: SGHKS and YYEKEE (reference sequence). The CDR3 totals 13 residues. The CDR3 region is CASSLATNEKLFF. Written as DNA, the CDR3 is TGTGCCAGCAGCTTGGCAACTAATGAAAAACTGTTTTTT.

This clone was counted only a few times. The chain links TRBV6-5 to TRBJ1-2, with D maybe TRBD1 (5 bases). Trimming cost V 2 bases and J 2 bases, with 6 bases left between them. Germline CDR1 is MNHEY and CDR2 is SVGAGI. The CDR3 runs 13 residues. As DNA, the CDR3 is TGTGCCAGCAGTTACGACAGAAACTATGGCTACACCTTC. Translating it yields CASSYDRNYGYTF.

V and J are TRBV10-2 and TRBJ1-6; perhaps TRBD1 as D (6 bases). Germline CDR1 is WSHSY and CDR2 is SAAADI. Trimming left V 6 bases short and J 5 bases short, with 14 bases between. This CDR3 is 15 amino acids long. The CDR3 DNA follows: TGCGCCAGCAGCGACAGGAGAAGTGATAATTCACCCCTCCACTTT. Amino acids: CASSDRRSDNSPLHF.

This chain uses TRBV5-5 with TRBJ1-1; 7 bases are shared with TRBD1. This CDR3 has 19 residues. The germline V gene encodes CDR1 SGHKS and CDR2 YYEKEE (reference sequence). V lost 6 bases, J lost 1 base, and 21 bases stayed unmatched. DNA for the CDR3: TGTGCCAGCACCACCAAGGCCATTGGAAAGGGGACAGAGAACACTGAAGCTTTCTTT. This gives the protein CASTTKAIGKGTENTEAFF.

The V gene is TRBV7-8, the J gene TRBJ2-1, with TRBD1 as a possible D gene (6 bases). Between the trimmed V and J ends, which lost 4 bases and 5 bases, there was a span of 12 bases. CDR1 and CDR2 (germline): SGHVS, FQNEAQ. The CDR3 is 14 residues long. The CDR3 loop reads CASSSNRDNNEQFF. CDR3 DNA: TGTGCCAGCAGCTCAAACAGGGATAACAATGAGCAGTTCTTC.

CDR3 sequence reads: CASSYSRAGGKKLFF. CDR3 sequence (DNA): TGTGCCAGCAGTTACTCGAGGGCAGGGGGAAAAAAACTGTTTTTT. This chain connects TRBV6-5 to TRBJ1-4; 7 nucleotides agree with TRBD1. The CDR3 is 15 residues long. CDR1 and CDR2 (germline): MNHEY, SVGAGI. J lost 9 bases, V lost 0 bases, and 7 bases had no gene match.